What follows are 10 T cell receptor beta chains derived from one specimen sequenced in a study of CD8+CD57+ T cells in acquired aplastic anemia. Those patients picked for sequencing had displayed CD8+CD57+ cell expansion on flow cytometry. Profiling of TCR beta VDJ combinations and CDR3 sequences used genomic DNA as template. Each CDR3 protein is one row after TCRdb ran MiXCR on the reads. The sample has some 92,000 distinct CDR3 sequences, 55% to 75% seen once. The specimen was sorted CD4+, CD8+, or CD8+CD57+ T cells (not recorded which) from PBMCs. The receptors originated from a human donor with aplastic anemia.

Regarding this clonotype: One end of the junction is discordant with germline, which a read error may explain. V and J are TRBV15 and TRBJ1-3, with D tentatively TRBD1 (6 bases). The germline CDR1 and CDR2 sequences are LNHNV and YYDKDF (reference sequence). The CDR3 covers 16 residues. The chain's CDR3 is CDTSARGQLSGNTIYF. CDR3 nucleotides: TGTGACACATCCGCCCGCGGACAGCTCTCTGGAAACACCATATACTTT. Drawing the rest from reference TRBV15 and TRBJ1-3, the complete variable domain is DAMVIQNPRYQVTQFGKPVTLSCSQTLNHNVMYWYQQKSSQAPKLLFHYYDKDFNNEADTPDNFQSRRPNTSFCFLDIRSPGLGDTAMYLCDTSARGQLSGNTIYFGEGSWLTVV.

The CDR3 nucleotides read TGTGCCACCAGCAGCCTACAGGAGAATAGCAATCAGCCCCAGCATTTT. Its translation: CATSSLQENSNQPQHF. This chain links TRBV15 with TRBJ1-5; possibly TRBD1 for D (5 bases). Trimming took 3 bases from V and 0 from J, leaving 12 bases between them. The CDR3 has 16 residues. Germline CDR1 reads LNHNV; CDR2 reads YYDKDF (reference sequence).

DNA for the CDR3: TGTGCCAGCAGCCAACTACAGGGACATGAGCAGTTCTTC. Translation: CASSQLQGHEQFF. This chain links TRBV14 with TRBJ2-1, with D perhaps TRBD1 (6 bases). The ends were cut back, 2 bases at V and 8 bases at J, with 10 bases in the middle. The CDR3 is 13 residues long. The germline CDR1 and CDR2 sequences are SGHDN and FVKESK. The full variable domain, rest sourced from reference TRBV14 and TRBJ2-1, is EAGVTQFPSHSVIEKGQTVTLRCDPISGHDNLYWYRRVMGKEIKFLLHFVKESKQDESGMPNNRFLAERTGGTYSTLKVQPAELEDSGVYFCASSQLQGHEQFFGPGTRLTVL.

The chain employs TRBV9 and TRBJ2-7; D is tentatively TRBD1 or TRBD2 (5 bases each). Germline CDR1 SGDLS, CDR2 YYNGEE. Between the trimmed V and J ends, which lost 5 bases and 10 bases, there was a span of 10 bases. The CDR3 contains 10 residues. The CDR3 loop is CASSGDRQYF. The CDR3 region has the DNA TGTGCCAGCAGTGGGGACCGTCAGTACTTC.

The chain employs TRBV10-1 and TRBJ2-7; 10 bases align to TRBD1. This CDR3 contains 14 residues. V was clipped by 8 bases and J by 4 bases; unmatched bases: 8. CDR1 WNHNN and CDR2 SYGVQD come from the germline V gene (reference sequence). The CDR3 nucleotides read TGCGCCAGCTCTGGACAGGGGGTCACGTACGAGCAGTACTTC. Its protein is CASSGQGVTYEQYF.

The chain carries TRBV10-3 and TRBJ2-7, with TRBD2 identical over 8 bases. The V and J ends lost 6 bases and 4 bases, in that order; junction bases with no gene match: 8. Germline lookup yields CDR1 ENHRY and CDR2 SYGVKD. The CDR3 has 14 residues. Here the CDR3 reads CAISGTSDRYEQYF. The CDR3 DNA is TGTGCCATCAGCGGGACTAGTGACCGGTACGAGCAGTACTTC.

The genes are TRBV30 and TRBJ2-7; 7 positions agree with TRBD2. The CDR3 has 13 amino acids. V shed 5 bases and J 5 bases; nucleotides not matched to a gene: 9. The germline V gene encodes CDR1 GTSNPN and CDR2 SVGIG (reference sequence). The CDR3 protein is CAWDRGSGNEQYF. CDR3 DNA: TGTGCCTGGGACCGCGGGAGCGGGAACGAGCAGTACTTC.

DNA of the CDR3: TGTGCCAGCAGATCCTTAAGGCTCTACACCGGGGAGCTGTTTTTT. Its protein is CASRSLRLYTGELFF. J is TRBJ2-2 and V is TRBV11-2; D remains ambiguous. CDR3 length equals 15 residues. CDR1 is SGHAT and CDR2 is FQNNGV in the germline V gene. V was trimmed by 6 bases and J by 3 bases, leaving 14 bases between them.

The chain links TRBV25-1 to TRBJ1-2; D may be TRBD1 (5 bases). The CDR3 runs to 13 residues. V was pared by 7 bases and J by 3 bases, with 12 bases between. In germline, CDR1 is MGHDK, CDR2 SYGVNS. The CDR3 loop is CASKGGHYYGYTF. In nucleotides, the CDR3 is TGTGCCAGCAAGGGAGGACACTACTATGGCTACACCTTC.

The chain carries TRBV20-1 and TRBJ2-5; D is ambiguous. The germline CDR1 and CDR2 sequences are DFQATT and SNEGSKA (reference sequence). V was clipped by 2 bases and J by 2 bases, with 12 bases between them. The CDR3 totals 14 residues. This CDR3 reads CSARPDLRQETQYF. The CDR3 region has the DNA TGCAGTGCTAGACCTGACTTGCGGCAAGAGACCCAGTACTTC.